The entry that follows covers one T cell receptor (beta chain) sequence. Its antigen is not known. The data originate from a study of T-cell memory formation after mild COVID-19. TCRdb re-derived calls from the 5' RACE reads in MiXCR, one entry per CDR3 protein. Of under 700,000 distinct CDR3 sequences listed, about a fifth are singletons. Findings and limits, study-wide: The study found balanced CD4/CD8 in clones contracting day 15 to 85 and a CD4+ lean in later expanders.

The CDR3 is 13 residues long. CDR1 is SQVTM and CDR2 is ANQGSEA in the germline V gene. Trimming pared 4 bases from V and 4 bases from J, leaving 11 bases between. The chain links TRBV29-1 to TRBJ2-1; tentative D call: TRBD2 (5 bases). The TCR comes from an adult woman who had mild COVID-19 (a few samples of this study predate the infection). Cell type and time point are not known. Sequenced input: PBMCs or a T cell subset sorted from them (not recorded which). The CDR3 protein is CSVGWENYNEQFF. The CDR3 DNA is TGCAGCGTTGGGTGGGAGAATTACAATGAGCAGTTCTTC.